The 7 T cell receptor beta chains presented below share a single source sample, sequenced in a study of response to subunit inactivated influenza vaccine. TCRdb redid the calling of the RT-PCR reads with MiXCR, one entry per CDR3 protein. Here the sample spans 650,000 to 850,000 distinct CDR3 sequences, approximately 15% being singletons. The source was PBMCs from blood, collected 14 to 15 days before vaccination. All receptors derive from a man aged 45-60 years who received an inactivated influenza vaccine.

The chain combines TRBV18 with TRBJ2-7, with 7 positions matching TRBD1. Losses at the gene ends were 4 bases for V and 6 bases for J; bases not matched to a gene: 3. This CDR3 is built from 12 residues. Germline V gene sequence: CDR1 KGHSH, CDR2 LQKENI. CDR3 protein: CASSHGQAEQYF. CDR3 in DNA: TGTGCCAGCTCACATGGACAGGCCGAGCAGTACTTC.

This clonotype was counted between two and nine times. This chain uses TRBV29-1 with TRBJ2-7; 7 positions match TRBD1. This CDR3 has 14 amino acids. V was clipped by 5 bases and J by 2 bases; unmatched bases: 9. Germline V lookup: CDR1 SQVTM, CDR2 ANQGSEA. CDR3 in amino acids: CSVRPGGPTYEQYF. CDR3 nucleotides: TGCAGCGTTAGACCAGGGGGACCCACCTACGAGCAGTACTTC.

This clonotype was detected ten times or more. DNA of the CDR3: TGTGCCAGCAGTCCTCTCGCCCTAATCTACAATGAGCAGTTCTTC. Encoded protein: CASSPLALIYNEQFF. V gene TRBV28 combines with J gene TRBJ2-1; no reliable D call. V was clipped by 5 bases and J by 3 bases, with 14 bases between them. Germline assignment: CDR1 MDHEN and CDR2 SYDVKM. CDR3 length: 15 amino acids.

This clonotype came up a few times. The CDR3 DNA sequence: TGTGCCAGCAGCCAAACCGGGACTAGCAATTACGAGCAGTACTTC. This gives the protein CASSQTGTSNYEQYF. The chain employs TRBV4-2 and TRBJ2-7; TRBD2 aligns across 9 bases. The germline gives CDR1 LGHNA, CDR2 YNFKEQ. The CDR3 is made up of 15 amino acids. The junction had 6 bases not matched to a gene; V was cut back by 2 bases and J by 4 bases.

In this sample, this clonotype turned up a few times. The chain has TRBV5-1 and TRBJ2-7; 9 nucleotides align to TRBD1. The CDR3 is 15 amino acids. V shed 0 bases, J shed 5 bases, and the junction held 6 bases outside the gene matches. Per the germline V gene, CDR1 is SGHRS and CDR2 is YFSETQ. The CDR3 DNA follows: TGCGCCAGCAGCTTGGGCGGGACAGGGCACCACGAGCAGTACTTC. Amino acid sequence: CASSLGGTGHHEQYF.

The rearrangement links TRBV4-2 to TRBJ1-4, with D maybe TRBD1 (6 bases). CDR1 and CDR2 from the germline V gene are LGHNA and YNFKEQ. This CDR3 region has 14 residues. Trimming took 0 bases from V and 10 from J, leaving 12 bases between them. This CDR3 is CASSQEGTGRKLFF. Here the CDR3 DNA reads TGTGCCAGCAGCCAAGAGGGCACAGGGAGAAAACTGTTTTTT.

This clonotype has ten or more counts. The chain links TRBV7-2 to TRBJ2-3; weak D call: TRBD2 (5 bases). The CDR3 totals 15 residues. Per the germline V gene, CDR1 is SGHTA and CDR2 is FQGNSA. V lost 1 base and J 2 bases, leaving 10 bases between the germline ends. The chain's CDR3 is CASSLVSGNTDTQYF. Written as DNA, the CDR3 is TGTGCCAGCAGCTTAGTGTCGGGGAACACAGATACGCAGTATTTT.